This T cell receptor beta chain was recorded in a study of shared clonotypes between healthy human individuals. Germline loops: CDR1 MNHEY, CDR2 SVGAGI. V shed 6 bases and J shed 11 bases, with 16 bases lying between them. The CDR3 covers 12 residues. The authors loaded 200 ng DNA, approximately 30,000 T cell genomes, into sorted-subset replicate PCRs. Libraries were prepared by immunoSEQ multiplex PCR; TCRdb keeps only in-frame clonotypes and omits some of them. This table holds about 2.4 million clones, 90% to 95% found once. Sequenced material: naive CD4+ T cells from PBMCs. Subset of the sample: CD45RA+ positively selected. The rearrangement joins TRBV6-5 to TRBJ2-5; D is unresolved. The TCR comes from a man between 18 and 35 years old in good health. Some clones in this sample may be carry-over from other donors' samples. CDR3 in amino acids: CASRDPAFKQYF. Written as DNA, the CDR3 is TGTGCCAGCAGAGATCCGGCGTTTAAGCAGTACTTC.